This entry lists 11 T cell receptor beta chains sequenced from one sample in a study of T-cell memory formation after mild COVID-19. TCRdb recomputed calls from the 5' RACE reads with MiXCR, one row per CDR3 protein. The table has approximately 100,000 distinct CDR3 sequences, about 23% seen once. Material: PBMCs or a T cell subset sorted from them (not recorded which). Source of these receptors: a man aged 18 to 30 who had mild COVID-19 (a few samples of this study predate the infection). Cell type and time point are not known.

The chain uses TRBV7-9 and TRBJ2-5; D perhaps matches TRBD1 (6 bases). The CDR3 has 14 amino acids. From germline, CDR1 is SEHNR and CDR2 FQNEAQ (reference sequence). Between the trimmed V and J ends, which lost 5 bases and 5 bases, there was a span of 15 bases. The CDR3 is CASSGQGFLETQYF. In DNA form, the CDR3 reads TGTGCCAGCAGCGGCCAGGGGTTTTTGGAGACCCAGTACTTC.

The chain employs TRBV20-1 and TRBJ2-7, with 13 bases aligning to TRBD2. The CDR3 covers 14 residues. Germline CDR1 reads DFQATT; CDR2 reads SNEGSKA (reference sequence). With V trimmed by 4 bases and J by 4 bases, 4 bases remained unmatched. This chain's CDR3 is CSAIGTSGVYEQYV. The CDR3 nucleotides read TGCAGTGCTATCGGGACTAGCGGGGTATACGAGCAGTACGTC.

The chain links TRBV3-1 to TRBJ2-5; no firm D call. The CDR3 has 15 amino acids. The germline CDR1 and CDR2 sequences are LGHDT and YNNKEL (reference sequence). Trimming shortened V by 4 bases and J by 5 bases, and 17 bases separated the two germline ends. CDR3 sequence (DNA): TGTGCCAGCAGCCTCGGAAGCAATATGGAGGAGACCCAGTACTTC. It yields the protein CASSLGSNMEETQYF.

The CDR3 DNA reads as TGCGCCAGCAGCCTTTCCGGACAGGGGGTAGGGGATACGCAGTATTTT. Translation: CASSLSGQGVGDTQYF. This chain uses TRBV4-1 with TRBJ2-3; TRBD1 matches at 10 bases. Germline V gives CDR1 MGHRA, CDR2 YSYEKL. The CDR3 extends over 16 amino acids. Unmatched junction bases numbered 10, after V lost 4 bases and J lost 6 bases.

The table lists this clonotype with a few counts. The chain recombines TRBV6-2 or TRBV6-3 with TRBJ1-1; D ambiguous. This CDR3 has 13 residues. Looked up from germline, CDR1 is MNHEY and CDR2 is SVGEGT. Trimming took 11 bases from V and 1 from J, leaving 14 bases between them. CDR3 nucleotide sequence: TGTGCCTGTGGAGGCGGTCGGAACACTGAAGCTTTCTTT. It codes for CACGGGRNTEAFF.

The chain couples TRBV2 to TRBJ2-7; D is perhaps TRBD1 or TRBD2 (5 bases each). This CDR3 region has 15 residues. Germline assignment: CDR1 SNHLY and CDR2 FYNNEI. V was pared by 4 bases and J by 5 bases, with 18 bases between. Written as DNA, the CDR3 is TGTGCCAGCAGTGTCCCGGGACCTTTATTCCACGAGCAGTACGTC. Its translation is CASSVPGPLFHEQYV.

This clonotype turned up a few times. The chain combines TRBV11-2 with TRBJ2-2, with D possibly TRBD1 on 5 matching bases. Germline loops: CDR1 SGHAT, CDR2 FQNNGV. With 3 bases removed from V and 7 bases from J, the gap between germline ends came to 6 bases. The CDR3 covers 12 residues. CDR3 residues: CASSFRVGELFF. The CDR3 region has the DNA TGTGCCAGCAGCTTCAGGGTCGGGGAGCTGTTTTTT. Looking up the rest from reference TRBV11-2 and TRBJ2-2 gives the full variable domain: EAGVAQSPRYKIIEKRQSVAFWCNPISGHATLYWYQQILGQGPKLLIQFQNNGVVDDSQLPKDRFSAERLKGVDSTLKIQPAKLEDSAVYLCASSFRVGELFFGEGSRLTVL.

Only a few counts were recorded for this clonotype. The chain is built from TRBV7-3 and TRBJ2-1; 8 positions agree with TRBD2. Germline V lookup: CDR1 SGHTA, CDR2 FQGTGA. CDR3 size: 19 residues. Losses at the gene ends were 4 bases for V and 0 bases for J; bases not matched to a gene: 14. CDR3 in amino acids: CASSWGPGAREDSYNEQFF. As DNA, the CDR3 is TGTGCCAGCAGCTGGGGACCGGGGGCGCGGGAGGACTCCTACAATGAGCAGTTCTTC.

This chain connects TRBV2 to TRBJ2-7, with D uncertain. The V gene's germline CDR1 is SNHLY and CDR2 FYNNEI. CDR3 length equals 10 residues. Between the trimmed V and J ends, which lost 7 bases and 5 bases, there was a span of 6 bases. CDR3 nucleotides: TGTGCCAGCACCCGGGACGAGCAGTACTTC. Its translation is CASTRDEQYF.

This clonotype was observed many times. This chain joins TRBV7-9 and TRBJ2-1; TRBD1 or TRBD2 may be the D gene (6 bases each). V was cut by 1 base and J by 0 bases, with 10 bases left in between. There are 16 residues in the CDR3. Germline lookup yields CDR1 SEHNR and CDR2 FQNEAQ (reference sequence). CDR3 DNA sequence: TGTGCCAGCAGCTTAGTAGGGGGGCGCTCCTACAATGAGCAGTTCTTC. Protein product: CASSLVGGRSYNEQFF.

This chain connects TRBV4-3 to TRBJ2-3; 8 positions agree with TRBD2. The length of the CDR3 is 17 residues. V gave up 1 base and J gave up 6 bases; unmatched junction bases: 12. Germline assignment: CDR1 LGHNA and CDR2 YSLEER. The CDR3 DNA reads as TGCGCCAGCAGCCAAGTTCCGGGACTAGGTCCTAAGGATACGCAGTATTTT. Translating it yields CASSQVPGLGPKDTQYF.